These 32 T cell receptor beta chains share one sample of origin, sequenced in a study of early T cells in non-severe SARS-CoV-2 infection. Each CDR3 protein is one row after TCRdb ran MiXCR on the 5' RACE reads. The table shows 66,000 or so distinct CDR3 sequences, with approximately 13% occurring only once. The sequencing sample was made of whole blood. The receptor source for this set is an adult who was a healthcare worker with PCR-confirmed SARS-CoV-2 infection or an uninfected control (not recorded which).

The genes are TRBV7-8 and TRBJ2-2; a possible D gene is TRBD2 (6 bases). Trimming stripped 1 base from V and 1 base from J, with 10 bases between. This CDR3 has 16 amino acids. Per the germline V gene, CDR1 is SGHVS and CDR2 is FQNEAQ. CDR3 sequence (DNA): TGTGCCAGCAGCTTAGATGGTAGCGGGAACACCGGGGAGCTGTTTTTT. Translated, it gives CASSLDGSGNTGELFF.

CDR3 DNA sequence: TGTGCAAGTCGCTTCGCACCGGGACAGGGGATTAGTGGCTACACCTTC. This encodes CASRFAPGQGISGYTF. V gene TRBV12-2 combines with J gene TRBJ1-2; TRBD1 was called by the table and not checked on the DNA. TRBV12-2 is deemed a pseudogene. This CDR3 has 16 residues.

This clonotype turned up a few times. The V and J genes are TRBV29-1 and TRBJ2-7; 7 nucleotides agree with TRBD1. The CDR3 is 12 residues long. The germline V gene has CDR1 SQVTM and CDR2 ANQGSEA. The trim removed 6 bases at V and 6 bases at J, leaving 8 bases unmatched. The CDR3 here is CSVKGQPFEQYF. CDR3 coding DNA: TGCAGCGTCAAGGGACAGCCGTTCGAGCAGTACTTC.

The genes are TRBV7-8 and TRBJ2-1; tentatively, D is TRBD2 (6 bases). The CDR3 covers 15 residues. V lost 5 bases, J lost 5 bases, and 16 bases lay in between. The germline CDR1 and CDR2 sequences are SGHVS and FQNEAQ. CDR3 DNA sequence: TGTGCCAGCAGCCGGGCCGGGAGAGTTAACAATGAGCAGTTCTTC. Protein: CASSRAGRVNNEQFF.

The J gene is TRBJ2-1, the V gene TRBV5-1; 8 bases are shared with TRBD2. The CDR3 is 15 residues long. V was clipped by 2 bases and J by 1 base; unmatched bases: 2. Per germline, CDR1 SGHRS and CDR2 YFSETQ. The CDR3 region has the DNA TGCGCCAGCAGCTTCAGCGGGAGTTCCTACAATGAGCAGTTCTTC. Its translation is CASSFSGSSYNEQFF.

This clonotype was seen repeatedly, ten times or more. This chain connects TRBV4-1 to TRBJ2-2, with 7 bases aligning to TRBD1. The length of the CDR3 is 16 residues. Germline values: CDR1 MGHRA, CDR2 YSYEKL. V lost 4 bases, J lost 0 bases, and 5 bases stayed unmatched. The CDR3 DNA reads TGCGCCAGCAGCCGCCTAGGACAGGCGAACACCGGGGAGCTGTTTTTT. Its translation: CASSRLGQANTGELFF.

Only a few counts were recorded for this clonotype. V usage is TRBV7-8 and J usage is TRBJ2-3, with D perhaps TRBD1 or TRBD2 (5 bases each). This CDR3 region has 15 residues. V was cut by 2 bases and J by 0 bases, with 9 bases left in between. CDR1 and CDR2 from the germline V gene are SGHVS and FQNEAQ. In DNA, the CDR3 is TGTGCCAGCAGCTTACCGGGACGGAGCACAGATACGCAGTATTTT. Its translation is CASSLPGRSTDTQYF. The variable domain in full, with the rest retrieved from reference TRBV7-8 and TRBJ2-3, is GAGVSQSPRYKVAKRGQDVALRCDPISGHVSLFWYQQALGQGPEFLTYFQNEAQLDKSGLPSDRFFAERPEGSVSTLKIQRTQQEDSAVYLCASSLPGRSTDTQYFGPGTRLTVL.

The chain links TRBV24-1 to TRBJ1-5, with D tentatively TRBD1 (5 bases). The CDR3 sequence is 16 residues long. V was trimmed by 3 bases and J by 3 bases, leaving 14 bases between them. Germline loops: CDR1 KGHDR, CDR2 SFDVKD. As DNA, the CDR3 is TGTGCCACCAGTGATGTCCGGGACGGAAACAATCAGCCCCAGCATTTT. Translation: CATSDVRDGNNQPQHF.

Only a few counts were recorded for this clonotype. The chain links TRBV5-1 to TRBJ1-1; TRBD1 aligns across 7 bases. Germline V CDR1 and CDR2: SGHRS, YFSETQ. With 2 bases clipped from V and 1 base from J, the junction kept 5 bases outside the gene matches. The CDR3 contains 15 residues. CDR3 sequence (DNA): TGCGCCAGCAGCTTCCCGACAGGGCAGAACACTGAAGCTTTCTTT. Translated: CASSFPTGQNTEAFF.

This clonotype occurred many times. The V gene is TRBV6-2 or TRBV6-3, the J gene TRBJ2-7; a weak D match, TRBD2 (5 bases). CDR3 length equals 13 residues. Germline CDR1 is MNHEY and CDR2 is SVGEGT. V lost 6 bases and J 7 bases, leaving 16 bases between the germline ends. Here the CDR3 DNA reads TGTGCCAGCAGCCGAAGGGAGAGGTGGGAGCAGTACTTC. Translated: CASSRRERWEQYF.

V usage is TRBV9 and J usage is TRBJ1-1, with D possibly matching TRBD1 (5 bases). V was trimmed by 0 bases and J by 4 bases, leaving 10 bases between them. This CDR3 spans 14 amino acids. Germline values: CDR1 SGDLS, CDR2 YYNGEE. DNA of the CDR3: TGTGCCAGCAGCGTAGTAGGGGTGACCACTGAAGCTTTCTTT. Translated, it gives CASSVVGVTTEAFF.

This clonotype was counted between two and nine times. V and J are TRBV9 and TRBJ2-7; the match to TRBD2 covers 8 bases. J gave up 5 bases and V 1 base, and 8 bases lay outside the gene matches. The germline gives CDR1 SGDLS, CDR2 YYNGEE. The CDR3 has 15 amino acids. Written as DNA, the CDR3 is TGTGCCAGCAGCGTACGAAGCGGGAGAATGGACGAGCAGTACTTC. It encodes CASSVRSGRMDEQYF.

The table lists this clonotype with many counts. V is TRBV5-1 and J is TRBJ1-1; TRBD1 matches 7 bases. The germline CDR1 and CDR2 sequences are SGHRS and YFSETQ. The J segment lost 0 bases and the V segment lost 6 bases, leaving 8 bases of the junction unmatched. The CDR3 covers 15 residues. Here the CDR3 DNA reads TGCGCCAGCAACTCCGGGACAGTCATGAACACTGAAGCTTTCTTT. Translated, it gives CASNSGTVMNTEAFF.

This sequence joins TRBV4-2 and TRBJ2-3; 10 nucleotides agree with TRBD2. Germline V CDR1 and CDR2: LGHNA, YNFKEQ. This CDR3 is 16 amino acids long. After removal of 1 base from V and 2 bases from J, the junction contained 3 bases not matched to a gene. The CDR3 spells CASSQGLAGITDTQYF. The CDR3 nucleotides are TGTGCCAGCAGCCAAGGACTAGCGGGTATCACAGATACGCAGTATTTT.

This clonotype appeared a few times. V and J are TRBV3-1 and TRBJ2-7, with D uncertain. Germline V gene sequence: CDR1 LGHDT, CDR2 YNNKEL (reference sequence). The CDR3 runs 13 residues. V was shortened by 1 base and J by 2 bases, with 6 bases between the two germline ends. In DNA form, the CDR3 reads TGTGCCAGCAGCCAAGTATCGCCCTACGAGCAGTACTTC. Translated, it gives CASSQVSPYEQYF.

There are a few counts of this clonotype. V is TRBV7-3 and J is TRBJ2-1; 7 bases align to TRBD1. CDR1 and CDR2 from the germline V gene are SGHTA and FQGTGA. The CDR3 contains 14 residues. V trimming: 5 bases; J trimming: 7 bases; junction bases outside the gene matches: 8. The CDR3 loop is CASSEGGLGNEQFF. CDR3 coding DNA: TGTGCCAGCAGCGAAGGGGGCTTGGGGAATGAGCAGTTCTTC.

The chain links TRBV7-2 to TRBJ2-4; D uncertain. V lost 4 bases and J 13 bases, leaving 14 bases between the germline ends. Per the germline V gene, CDR1 is SGHTA and CDR2 is FQGNSA. CDR3 length: 12 residues. CDR3 region: CASSSSPGSQYF. The CDR3 region has the DNA TGTGCCAGCAGCTCCTCACCCGGGTCCCAGTACTTC. The whole variable domain, remainder taken from reference TRBV7-2 and TRBJ2-4, is GAGVSQSPSNKVTEKGKDVELRCDPISGHTALYWYRQSLGQGLEFLIYFQGNSAPDKSGLPSDRFSAERTGGSVSTLTIQRTQQEDSAVYLCASSSSPGSQYFGAGTRLSVL.

This clonotype was seen only a few times. This CDR3 is CSANRPDRPNQPQHF. CDR3 coding DNA: TGCAGTGCTAACAGACCCGACAGGCCGAATCAGCCCCAGCATTTT. This chain joins TRBV20-1 and TRBJ1-5, with D possibly TRBD1 on 6 matching bases. The CDR3 has 15 residues. Trimming stripped 4 bases from V and 4 bases from J, with 17 bases between. The germline V gene encodes CDR1 DFQATT and CDR2 SNEGSKA (reference sequence).

There are many counts of this clonotype. The CDR3 region has the DNA TGTGCCAGTTCCCTGTGGGGGTACGAGCAGTACTTC. Its protein is CASSLWGYEQYF. The chain carries TRBV3-1 and TRBJ2-7; D is perhaps TRBD1 or TRBD2 (5 bases each). CDR3 length: 12 residues. Per the germline V gene, CDR1 is LGHDT and CDR2 is YNNKEL (reference sequence). V dropped 9 bases and J dropped 4 bases, with 13 bases sitting between them.

This clonotype has a count of ten or more. The chain links TRBV10-3 to TRBJ2-5, with 7 bases that match TRBD1. V trimming: 3 bases; J trimming: 9 bases; junction bases outside the gene matches: 22. Germline V gene sequence: CDR1 ENHRY, CDR2 SYGVKD. This CDR3 contains 18 residues. The CDR3 reads CAISEGGIAGPSKVAQYF. The CDR3 bases are TGTGCCATCAGTGAAGGGGGCATTGCGGGTCCCTCGAAGGTAGCCCAGTACTTC.

This clonotype has only a few counts. Here the CDR3 reads CAEGVMNTEAFF. The CDR3 nucleotides read TGTGCCGAGGGGGTCATGAACACTGAAGCTTTCTTT. The chain is built from TRBV6-1 and TRBJ1-1; D is perhaps TRBD1 (6 bases). This CDR3 has 12 residues. Deletions cut 11 bases from V and 0 bases from J, with 10 bases between. Germline loops: CDR1 MNHNS, CDR2 SASEGT.

This clonotype was seen at least ten times. The CDR3 sequence is CASSLMTGGLYEKLFF. The CDR3, as DNA: TGTGCCAGCAGCCTGATGACAGGCGGTCTTTATGAAAAACTGTTTTTT. This chain connects TRBV12-3 or TRBV12-4 to TRBJ1-4, with a tentative D call TRBD1 (6 bases). Trimming stripped 6 bases from V and 6 bases from J, with 20 bases between. The CDR3 runs to 16 residues.

The rearrangement joins TRBV5-1 to TRBJ2-1, with TRBD1 identical over 7 bases. CDR3 size: 13 residues. The germline gives CDR1 SGHRS, CDR2 YFSETQ. After removal of 3 bases from V and 10 bases from J, the junction contained 7 bases not matched to a gene. The CDR3 protein is CASSWTGVGEQFF. The CDR3 region has the DNA TGCGCCAGCAGCTGGACAGGAGTAGGAGAGCAGTTCTTC.

This clonotype came up many times. The J gene is TRBJ1-5, the V gene TRBV5-1; maybe TRBD1 (5 bases). The CDR3 has 15 residues. Germline V lookup: CDR1 SGHRS, CDR2 YFSETQ. Deletions cut 2 bases from V and 7 bases from J, with 16 bases between. CDR3 in DNA: TGCGCCAGCAGCTTCGACGGGACTGCCACGCAGCCCCAGCATTTT. Protein: CASSFDGTATQPQHF.

Note on this clonotype: Mismatch with germline at one junction end may stem from a read error. In nucleotides, the CDR3 is TGTGCCAGCATAGTTGGGCCCGAAGGAGCTTTCTTC. Protein: CASIVGPEGAFF. The rearrangement uses TRBV28 and TRBJ1-1; D gene uncertain. Germline loops: CDR1 MDHEN, CDR2 SYDVKM. The CDR3 totals 12 residues.

V and J are TRBV20-1 and TRBJ2-1; D unclear. The germline V gene has CDR1 DFQATT and CDR2 SNEGSKA (reference sequence). The CDR3 has 16 residues. V lost 1 base and J lost 5, with 18 bases in between. CDR3 nucleotides: TGCAGTGCTAGAGGCCTGGGCGTACGACCTCACAATGAGCAGTTCTTC. It translates to CSARGLGVRPHNEQFF.

The chain carries TRBV20-1 and TRBJ2-1; D is perhaps TRBD1 (6 bases). V was shortened by 5 bases and J by 1 base, with 15 bases between the two germline ends. The CDR3 runs 15 residues. In germline, CDR1 is DFQATT, CDR2 SNEGSKA (reference sequence). CDR3 coding DNA: TGCAGTGCTGTCCTCGACAGGAGATCCTACAATGAGCAGTTCTTC. Protein product: CSAVLDRRSYNEQFF.

This chain uses TRBV20-1 with TRBJ2-7; 10 bases line up with TRBD2. The germline V gene has CDR1 DFQATT and CDR2 SNEGSKA (reference sequence). J lost 3 bases, V lost 8 bases, and 7 bases had no gene match. This CDR3 is 13 amino acids long. CDR3 amino acids: CSPTSGTNYEQYF. The CDR3 DNA follows: TGCAGTCCTACTAGCGGGACTAACTACGAGCAGTACTTC.

A few counts support this clonotype. V gene TRBV24-1 combines with J gene TRBJ2-3; D remains unclear. The CDR3 sequence is 15 residues long. The V end lost 3 bases, the J end lost 2 bases, and 11 bases lay between the germline ends. CDR1 KGHDR and CDR2 SFDVKD come from the germline V gene. The chain's CDR3 is CATSDRRPTTDTQYF. DNA for the CDR3: TGTGCCACCAGTGATAGGAGACCGACCACAGATACGCAGTATTTT.

CDR3 coding DNA: TGTGCCAGCAGTTTTGGTGGGAGCAAGGCAGATACGCAGTATTTT. Translated, it gives CASSFGGSKADTQYF. The genes are TRBV12-3 or TRBV12-4 and TRBJ2-3, with a weak D call TRBD2 (5 bases). Trimming pared 3 bases from V and 4 bases from J, leaving 14 bases between. The CDR3 runs to 15 residues.

This clonotype was seen ten or more times. This chain uses TRBV7-9 with TRBJ2-1; D is ambiguous. The CDR3 is made up of 14 amino acids. V shed 1 base and J shed 10 bases, with 14 bases lying between them. The germline CDR1 and CDR2 sequences are SEHNR and FQNEAQ (reference sequence). The CDR3 region is CASSLDFNRDEQFF. DNA of the CDR3: TGTGCCAGCAGCTTAGACTTTAACAGAGACGAGCAGTTCTTC.

This clonotype was detected many times. The chain carries TRBV7-8 and TRBJ2-7; tentatively, D is TRBD2 (5 bases). CDR3 length: 16 amino acids. Germline loops: CDR1 SGHVS, CDR2 FQNEAQ. V gave up 1 base and J gave up 4 bases, with 17 bases separating them. The CDR3 loop reads CASSLGGKLPIYEQYF. The CDR3 DNA reads TGTGCCAGCAGCTTAGGAGGGAAGCTGCCGATTTACGAGCAGTACTTC.